This T cell receptor beta chain was profiled in a study of cytomegalovirus exposure and HLA in healthy donors (dated by TCRdb to about 2017). Notes on the research overall: According to an earlier analysis of around 600 of the donors, about 170 million T cells yielded 120 million or so unique TCR beta sequences and around 280 Gb of sequence data. Roughly 300 gigabases of sequencing data and 75 million to 85 million unique TCR sequences made up an early release that covered several hundred HLA-typed donors. Of the approximately 370 genotyped donors, 80% to 90% were placed in the genetic ancestry cluster associated with self-reported Caucasian donors. The study aimed to test whether cataloging public T cell receptors could reveal signatures of past pathogen exposure. The T cell repertoires of 666 subjects were profiled by immunosequencing and related to cytomegalovirus serostatus. Along with the approximately 620-subject first cohort, a separate validation cohort of roughly 110 different subjects was used. The study combined high-throughput TCR immunosequencing, statistical association of individual TCRs with disease status, and machine learning to predict cytomegalovirus infection status. A later analysis re-examined previously published TCR beta repertoires from about 700 donors and added high-resolution HLA genotyping to investigate patterns of TCR occurrence. Rather than using new phenotypic data, the later analysis identified candidate immune exposures from TCR beta sequences and from how often those sequences occurred across donors. In an earlier analysis of roughly 540 of the donors, high-throughput TCR beta sequencing was used to judge whether each TCR beta V gene segment behaved as functional or pseudogenic. Donor age, sex, ethnicity and CMV serostatus were collected together with the repertoire data. Genome-wide SNP genotypes for about 65% of the 666 donors were used in a later genetic analysis, which treated that subset as a discovery cohort. Every repertoire in the discovery cohort had been generated on one and the same sequencing platform. HLA typing covered class I and class II loci at four-digit resolution. Typing coverage varied by locus: roughly 620-640 donors for A, B, C, DRB1 and DQB1; roughly 510 for DQA1; about 600 for DPA1; 450 to 480 for DPB1. Because of strong linkage in the cohort, four or five DR-DQ haplotypes were treated as single units for association and clustering. On average, roughly 240,000 unique TCR beta nucleotide sequences were sequenced per donor among more than 350 genotyped donors of the cohort, with roughly 18% of those sequences being non-productive. Beyond this particular receptor, the publication reports: CMV serostatus was the only immune exposure information available for the cohort. A cluster of highly shared sequence variants was judged likely to be a technical artifact of the sequencing pipeline. In both the original and validation cohorts, the classifier was reported to diagnose cytomegalovirus status with high specificity and sensitivity. V-gene and J-gene trimming of TCR beta chains was associated with a missense DCLRE1C variant in a later genetic analysis, and the association was replicated in an independent cohort. Across donors, most TCR sequences were observed very rarely, whereas some public TCRs were present in many individuals. A further reported finding was that TCR beta sequences accurately predicted the HLA-A and HLA-B alleles for most subjects in the first cohort. When HLA alleles, especially DR and DQ, strongly co-occurred, attributing TCR associations to individual alleles was difficult. HLA typing was unavailable for some donors at each locus, so association tests used only the typed subset. Because counts were too low, roughly 18 rarely observed V segments, including chromosome 9 orphons, were left out of the earlier analysis of roughly 600 of the donors. The study listed approximately 160 TCR beta chains as associated with cytomegalovirus. Roughly uniform sequencing depth across donors was assumed in presence/absence analyses, although this assumption may not hold. It was suggested by the authors that the approach could potentially be generalized to other disease states and immunological phenotypes. A later analysis found that most CMV-associated TCR beta chains appeared HLA-restricted, with HLA associations seemingly driven largely by CMV exposure. According to a later analysis, TCR association rates differed among HLA loci, with DRB1 alleles showing the most associated TCRs and HLA-C alleles showing the fewest. Only TCR beta chains were sequenced in this cohort, and the absence of alpha or paired-chain data limited detectable features. Because the 87-base-pair reads could not distinguish some IMGT-functional V segments, including TRBV6-2 and TRBV6-3, those segments were excluded. A few of the identified cytomegalovirus-associated TCR beta chains were confirmed in vitro to be specific for cytomegalovirus antigens. An earlier analysis of around 500 of the donors showed that most TCR beta V segments appeared in productive rearrangements either about 87% or about 30% of the time, which broadly matched IMGT annotations. Correlated functional status among segregating V segments might be attributable to linkage disequilibrium, but an unknown experimental factor could not be ruled out. In a later analysis, several top co-occurrence clusters were reported to appear linked to parvovirus B19, influenza, CMV and Epstein-Barr virus. In a later analysis, HLA-associated TCR beta chains showed more clonal expansion and lower generation probabilities than non-associated chains that were equally common. Compared with the roughly 700-donor mean, donors in an Asian-associated ancestry cluster had fewer N-insertions in productive TCRs, according to a later genetic analysis. A later analysis associated 17,000 or so TCR beta sequences with specific HLA alleles at a false discovery rate of 0.05.

Its CDR3 holds 16 amino acids, cysteine through phenylalanine. Only CDR3 DNA remains: 48 bases, in frame from the first base. As encoded in the germline V gene, CDR1 is LGHNA while CDR2 is YNFKEQ. Trimming removed 0 bases from V and 6 bases from J; the gene matches leave 6 bases unexplained. In regard to this clone: Its antigen remains unidentified.

Receptors were amplified or captured by the immunoSEQ multiplex PCR assay. A mixture of 60 forward primers for TCR Vbeta segments and 13 reverse primers for TCR Jbeta segments was used in the multiplex PCR. A multiplex PCR assay on genomic DNA amplified the CDR3 region of rearranged TCR beta genes. On the Illumina HiSeq System, the amplified TCR beta libraries were sequenced as 87-base-pair reads. The study's processing was this. A later analysis tallied approximately 87 million unique TCR beta chains across the 600 to 700 repertoires, and approximately 12 million of those chains were shared by two or more donors. Raw reads were error-corrected and collapsed into unique sequences by a nearest-neighbor algorithm in which closely related sequences were merged to remove PCR and sequencing errors. V, D and J gene segments were assigned by aligning CDR3 sequences to IMGT reference sequences. For a sequence to be retained, a match of at least six nucleotides to both a V gene segment and a J gene segment was required. A rearrangement was called productive if the CDR3 had no stop codons and remained in frame with V and J, and every other rearrangement was called non-productive. Following IMGT convention, CDR3 was defined as the stretch from the second conserved V-encoded cysteine to the conserved J-encoded phenylalanine. In an earlier analysis of more than 550 of the donors, sequences lacking an unambiguous match to a single V gene segment were excluded. In an earlier analysis of roughly 600 of the donors, a V segment was called functional when productive rearrangements were above 56.7%, and segregating when the standard deviation between donors exceeded 5%. A statistical classification framework was built to diagnose cytomegalovirus status from the catalog of TCR beta chain sequences. A later analysis assigned V and J genes by comparing TCR nucleotide sequences with IMGT/GENE-DB human TR gene sequences. In a later analysis, CDR3 sequences and most-parsimonious VDJ recombination scenarios were assigned using the TCRdist pipeline. In a later analysis, each TCR beta chain was defined by its CDR3 amino acid sequence together with its V-gene family, and reads without a unique V-gene family were excluded. To address suspected cross-contamination and a sequencing artifact, a later analysis removed around 600 highly shared, low-generation-probability nucleotide sequences. In a later analysis, a clonal expansion index was calculated for each public chain from normalized within-repertoire ranks of inferred template counts. In a later analysis, generation probabilities were computed with a VDJ recombination model fitted to out-of-frame rearrangements, and the resulting probabilities were checked against IGoR. A later analysis scored TCR-TCR, TCR-HLA and TCR-CMV co-occurrence with hypergeometric tests, applying a repertoire-size bias correction to TCR pairs. In a later analysis, false discovery rates were estimated by permuting HLA or CMV assignments 20 times. In a later analysis, co-occurring TCRs were grouped using DBSCAN, and TCRdist sequence similarity was added for clustering within HLA-allele-positive subsets. For co-occurrence clustering, repertoires with fewer than 30,000 or more than 120,000 public chains were excluded, along with 4 to 6 repertoires with anomalous nucleotide sharing. TCRdb took over this immuneACCESS table, retaining in-frame rearrangements with V and J assigned. Such tables are incomplete; in checked studies, under half of the missing clones stem from an unresolved V gene, and the remainder is unexplained. V and J calls and clone size are given by that table; D and trimming were obtained from the DNA. This sample's table has entries for around 80,000 clones. The ten largest clones capture roughly 0.9% of the sample.

The cohort comprised around 700 healthy bone marrow donors. At the time of sampling, every cohort member was nominally healthy, though immune exposures that went unrecorded were likely present. The donor was CMV seronegative and was included in the group of approximately 350 seronegative cohort members. A peripheral blood sample was collected from each donor, and TCR beta sequencing was performed on peripheral blood mononuclear cells. The Qiagen DNeasy Blood Extraction Kit was used to extract genomic DNA from the blood cell samples. Sequencing was done on a sample of PBMCs. The chain was built from TRBV4-2 and TRBJ2-1, with 9 bases matching TRBD2. The source is a boy younger than 18 in good health and CMV-seronegative. The base sequence is TGTGCCAGCAGCCAAGATAAGGCGGGGGGGCTCAATGAGCAGTTCTTC. This yields the protein CASSQDKAGGLNEQFF.